This T cell receptor (beta chain) was obtained from a study of T cells in tuberculosis. Study-wide results and caveats: Active tuberculosis alpha repertoires lay closer to GMM-specific TCRs than controls'.

Note on this clone: Antigen unknown.

TCRdb's table, derived via immunoSEQ multiplex PCR, lists solely in-frame clones and lacks some. The sample lists approximately 29,000 clones; 90% were seen once. The origin of this receptor is a donor under 30 with latent tuberculosis or without tuberculosis infection. Sequencing used PBMCs.

The CDR3 DNA follows: TGTGCCAGCAGTTTCCACGGGACAGGGGCCTACGAGCAGTACTTC. Translated, it gives CASSFHGTGAYEQYF. The chain combines TRBV27 with TRBJ2-7; 10 bases fit TRBD1. The CDR3 extends over 15 amino acids. Germline V gene sequence: CDR1 MNHEY, CDR2 SMNVEV (reference sequence). V shed 3 bases and J 2 bases; nucleotides not matched to a gene: 4.